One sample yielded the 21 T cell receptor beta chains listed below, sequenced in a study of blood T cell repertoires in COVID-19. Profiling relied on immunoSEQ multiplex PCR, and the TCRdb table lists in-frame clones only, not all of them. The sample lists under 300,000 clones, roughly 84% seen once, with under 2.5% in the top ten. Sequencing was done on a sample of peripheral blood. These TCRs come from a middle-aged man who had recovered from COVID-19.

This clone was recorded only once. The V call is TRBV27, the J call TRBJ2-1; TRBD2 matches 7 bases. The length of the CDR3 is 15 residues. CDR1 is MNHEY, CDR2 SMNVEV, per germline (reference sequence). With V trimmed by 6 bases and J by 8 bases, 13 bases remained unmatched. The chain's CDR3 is CASRIREGLLYEQFF. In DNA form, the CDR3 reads TGTGCCAGCAGGATAAGGGAGGGCCTTTTGTATGAGCAGTTCTTC.

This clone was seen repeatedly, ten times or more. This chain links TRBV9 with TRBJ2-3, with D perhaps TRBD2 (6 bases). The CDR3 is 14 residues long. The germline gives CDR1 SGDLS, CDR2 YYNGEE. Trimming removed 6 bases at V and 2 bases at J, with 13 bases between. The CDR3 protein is CASNYGGPTDTQYF. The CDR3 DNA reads TGTGCCAGCAATTACGGGGGACCCACAGATACGCAGTATTTT.

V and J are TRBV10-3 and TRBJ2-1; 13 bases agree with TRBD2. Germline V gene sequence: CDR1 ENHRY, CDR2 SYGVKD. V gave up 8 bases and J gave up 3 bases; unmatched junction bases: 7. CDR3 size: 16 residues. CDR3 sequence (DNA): TGTGCCATCGGGACTAGCGGGATGAGAGGCTACAATGAGCAGTTCTTC. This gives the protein CAIGTSGMRGYNEQFF.

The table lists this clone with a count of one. The CDR3 is CASSFARTEFGEQYF. In DNA, the CDR3 is TGTGCCAGTAGTTTTGCGAGAACGGAATTCGGGGAGCAGTACTTC. The chain recombines TRBV19 with TRBJ2-7; D remains unclear. Trimming removed 5 bases from V and 7 bases from J, with 21 bases in between. The CDR3 runs to 15 residues. Germline values: CDR1 LNHDA, CDR2 SQIVND (reference sequence). The whole variable domain, filled in from reference TRBV19 and TRBJ2-7, reads DGGITQSPKYLFRKEGQNVTLSCEQNLNHDAMYWYRQDPGQGLRLIYYSQIVNDFQKGDIAEGYSVSREKKESFPLTVTSAQKNPTAFYLCASSFARTEFGEQYFGPGTRLTVT.

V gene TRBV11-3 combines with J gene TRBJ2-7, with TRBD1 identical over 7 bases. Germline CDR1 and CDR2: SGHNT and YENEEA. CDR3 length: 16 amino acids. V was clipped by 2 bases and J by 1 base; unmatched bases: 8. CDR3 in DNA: TGTGCCAGCAGCTTATTGTCCGGGACAGAATCCTACGAGCAGTACTTC. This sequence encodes CASSLLSGTESYEQYF.

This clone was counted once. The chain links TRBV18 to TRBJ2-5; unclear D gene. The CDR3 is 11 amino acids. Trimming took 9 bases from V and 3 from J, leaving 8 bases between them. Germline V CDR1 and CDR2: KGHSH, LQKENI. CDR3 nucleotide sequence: TGTGCCAGTTCGGTAGAAGAGACCCAGTACTTC. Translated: CASSVEETQYF. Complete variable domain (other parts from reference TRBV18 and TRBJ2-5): NAGVMQNPRHLVRRRGQEARLRCSPMKGHSHVYWYRQLPEEGLKFMVYLQKENIIDESGMPKERFSAEFPKEGPSILRIQQVVRGDSAAYFCASSVEETQYFGPGTRLLVL.

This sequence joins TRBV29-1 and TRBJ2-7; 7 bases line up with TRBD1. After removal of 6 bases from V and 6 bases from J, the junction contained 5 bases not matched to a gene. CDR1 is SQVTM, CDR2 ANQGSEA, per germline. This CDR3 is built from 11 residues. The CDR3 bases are TGCAGCGTGCATGACAGGGCCGAGCAGTACTTC. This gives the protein CSVHDRAEQYF.

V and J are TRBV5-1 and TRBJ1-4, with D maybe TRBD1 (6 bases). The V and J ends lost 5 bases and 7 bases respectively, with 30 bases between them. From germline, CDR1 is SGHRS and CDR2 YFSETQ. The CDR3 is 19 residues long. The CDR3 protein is CASRAGWNRIDRSTEKLFF. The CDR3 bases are TGCGCCAGCAGGGCTGGGTGGAATCGGATTGACAGGTCGACTGAAAAACTGTTTTTT.

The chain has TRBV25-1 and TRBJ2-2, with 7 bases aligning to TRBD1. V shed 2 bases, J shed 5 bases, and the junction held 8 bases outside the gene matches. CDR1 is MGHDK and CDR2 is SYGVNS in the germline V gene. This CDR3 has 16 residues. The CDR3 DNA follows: TGTGCCAGCAGTGAAAACGGCAGGGGGTATACCGGGGAGCTGTTTTTT. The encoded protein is CASSENGRGYTGELFF.

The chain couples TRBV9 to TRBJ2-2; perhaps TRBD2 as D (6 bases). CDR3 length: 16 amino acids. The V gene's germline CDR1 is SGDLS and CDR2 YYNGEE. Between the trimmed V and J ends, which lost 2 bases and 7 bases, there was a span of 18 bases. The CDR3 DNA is TGTGCCAGCAGCGTCTTGTCGGGACTCCGAGACGGGGAGCTGTTTTTT. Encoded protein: CASSVLSGLRDGELFF.

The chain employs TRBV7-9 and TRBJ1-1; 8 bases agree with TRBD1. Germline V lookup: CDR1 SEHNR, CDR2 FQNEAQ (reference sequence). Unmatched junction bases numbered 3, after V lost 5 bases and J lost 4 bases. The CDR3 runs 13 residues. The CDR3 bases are TGTGCCAGCAGCCCGGGACAGGTCACTGAAGCTTTCTTT. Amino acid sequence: CASSPGQVTEAFF.

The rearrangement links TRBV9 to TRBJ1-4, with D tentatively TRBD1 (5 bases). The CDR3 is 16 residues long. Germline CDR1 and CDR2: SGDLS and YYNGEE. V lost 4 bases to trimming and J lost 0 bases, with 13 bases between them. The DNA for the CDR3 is TGTGCCAGCAGCCCCTCGGGGGGGACAACTAATGAAAAACTGTTTTTT. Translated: CASSPSGGTTNEKLFF.

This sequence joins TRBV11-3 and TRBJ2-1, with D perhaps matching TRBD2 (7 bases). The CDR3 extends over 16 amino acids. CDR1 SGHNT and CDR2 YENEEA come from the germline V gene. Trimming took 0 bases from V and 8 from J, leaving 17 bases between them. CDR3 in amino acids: CASSLDRRGGNYEQFF. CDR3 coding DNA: TGTGCCAGCAGCTTAGATCGGCGCGGGGGCAACTATGAGCAGTTCTTC.

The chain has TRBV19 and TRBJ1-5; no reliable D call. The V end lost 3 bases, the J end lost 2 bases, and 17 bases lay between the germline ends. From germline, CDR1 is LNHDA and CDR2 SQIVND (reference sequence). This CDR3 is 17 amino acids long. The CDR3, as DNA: TGTGCCAGTAGTATTTGGGTCGAGAGAGGTGGCAATCAGCCCCAGCATTTT. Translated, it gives CASSIWVERGGNQPQHF.

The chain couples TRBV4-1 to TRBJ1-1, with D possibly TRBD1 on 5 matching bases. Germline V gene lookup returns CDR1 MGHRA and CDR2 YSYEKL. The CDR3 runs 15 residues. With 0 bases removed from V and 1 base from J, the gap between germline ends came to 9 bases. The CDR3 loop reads CASSQERQTNTEAFF. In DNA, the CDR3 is TGCGCCAGCAGCCAAGAGAGACAGACGAACACTGAAGCTTTCTTT.

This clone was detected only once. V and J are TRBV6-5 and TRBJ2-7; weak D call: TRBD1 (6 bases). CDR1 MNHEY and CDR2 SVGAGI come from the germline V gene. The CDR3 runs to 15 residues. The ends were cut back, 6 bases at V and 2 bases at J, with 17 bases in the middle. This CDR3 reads CASRQFGTTTYEQYF. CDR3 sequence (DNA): TGTGCCAGCAGACAGTTCGGGACAACTACCTACGAGCAGTACTTC.

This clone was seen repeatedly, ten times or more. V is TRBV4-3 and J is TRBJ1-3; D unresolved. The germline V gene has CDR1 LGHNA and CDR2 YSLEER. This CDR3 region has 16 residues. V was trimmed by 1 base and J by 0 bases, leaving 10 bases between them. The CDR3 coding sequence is TGCGCCAGCAGCCAAGTTTTAGAGAGCTCTGGAAACACCATATATTTT. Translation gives CASSQVLESSGNTIYF.

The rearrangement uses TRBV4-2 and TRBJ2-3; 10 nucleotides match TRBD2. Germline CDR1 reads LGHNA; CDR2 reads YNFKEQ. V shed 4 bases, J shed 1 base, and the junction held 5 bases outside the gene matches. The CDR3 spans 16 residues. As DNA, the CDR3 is TGTGCCAGCAGCCTCGCCGGGACTAGCGGCACAGATACGCAGTATTTT. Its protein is CASSLAGTSGTDTQYF.

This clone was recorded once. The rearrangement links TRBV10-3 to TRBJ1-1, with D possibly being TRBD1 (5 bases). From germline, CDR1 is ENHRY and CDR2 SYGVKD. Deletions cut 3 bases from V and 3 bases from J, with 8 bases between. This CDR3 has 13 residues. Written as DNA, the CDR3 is TGTGCCATCAGTGATGGGGGGGACACTGAAGCTTTCTTT. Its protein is CAISDGGDTEAFF.

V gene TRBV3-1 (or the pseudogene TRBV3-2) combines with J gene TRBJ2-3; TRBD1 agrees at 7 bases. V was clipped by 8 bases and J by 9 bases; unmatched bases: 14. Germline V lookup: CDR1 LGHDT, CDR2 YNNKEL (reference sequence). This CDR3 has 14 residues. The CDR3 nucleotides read TGTGCCAGCGGGAGTAAGCCGGGGACAGTAACGCAGTATTTT. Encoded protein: CASGSKPGTVTQYF.

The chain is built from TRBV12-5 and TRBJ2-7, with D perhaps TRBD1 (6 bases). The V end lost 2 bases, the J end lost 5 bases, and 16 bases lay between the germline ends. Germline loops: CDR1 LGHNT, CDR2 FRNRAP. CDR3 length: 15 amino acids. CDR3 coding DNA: TGTGCTAGTGGTTTGACACAGGGTTTTGGAGACGAGCAGTACTTC. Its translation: CASGLTQGFGDEQYF.